The 23 T cell receptor beta chains given below trace back to one sample, sequenced in a study of OX40 agonist ivuxolimab in advanced cancers. The assay was immunoSEQ multiplex PCR, and TCRdb's table has in-frame clones only and misses some. Seen here are about 46,000 clones, about 91% observed once, and the top ten hold around 4.7%. Sequenced here: CD4+ or CD8+ T cells sorted from blood, sampled in a trial of the OX40 agonist ivuxolimab. The receptors stem from an adult with an advanced solid tumor such as melanoma, head and neck, liver or kidney cancer.

The chain is built from TRBV9 and TRBJ2-7; D unresolved. Between the trimmed V and J ends, which lost 2 bases and 5 bases, there was a span of 8 bases. The CDR3 is 12 amino acids. CDR1 is SGDLS, CDR2 YYNGEE, per germline. The chain's CDR3 is CASSVTGNEQYF. Written as DNA, the CDR3 is TGTGCCAGCAGCGTCACGGGCAACGAGCAGTACTTC.

V and J are TRBV29-1 and TRBJ1-2; 8 bases agree with TRBD1. V lost 2 bases and J lost 0; bases outside the gene matches: 8. This CDR3 is built from 16 residues. Germline CDR1 reads SQVTM; CDR2 reads ANQGSEA. CDR3 in DNA: TGCAGCGTTGAATTCGACAGGGGTTCTCCTAACTATGGCTACACCTTC. Its protein is CSVEFDRGSPNYGYTF. The variable domain in full, with the rest retrieved from reference TRBV29-1 and TRBJ1-2, is SAVISQKPSRDICQRGTSLTIQCQVDSQVTMMFWYRQQPGQSLTLIATANQGSEATYESGFVIDKFPISRPNLTFSTLTVSNMSPEDSSIYLCSVEFDRGSPNYGYTFGSGTRLTVV.

V usage is TRBV13 and J usage is TRBJ1-4; 7 bases align to TRBD1. The CDR3 runs 14 residues. Germline lookup yields CDR1 PRHDT and CDR2 FYEKMQ (reference sequence). V lost 3 bases and J lost 8; bases outside the gene matches: 6. CDR3 loop: CASSFGQEGEKLFF. CDR3 DNA: TGTGCCAGCAGCTTTGGACAGGAGGGGGAAAAACTGTTTTTT.

The chain links TRBV6-5 to TRBJ2-2; tentative D call: TRBD2 (6 bases). Trimming removed 2 bases from V and 3 bases from J, with 10 bases in between. The CDR3 runs to 15 residues. The V gene's germline CDR1 is MNHEY and CDR2 SVGAGI. The CDR3 region has the DNA TGTGCCAGCAGTTACGGCTGGGGGGACACCGGGGAGCTGTTTTTT. Translation: CASSYGWGDTGELFF.

CDR3 coding DNA: TGTGCCAGCAGTTTTGGGAGCTCCTACAATGAGCAGTTCTTC. Translation gives CASSFGSSYNEQFF. The rearrangement links TRBV27 to TRBJ2-1; perhaps TRBD2 as D (5 bases). The CDR3 covers 14 residues. V dropped 3 bases and J dropped 0 bases, with 6 bases sitting between them. The germline gives CDR1 MNHEY, CDR2 SMNVEV (reference sequence).

The J gene is TRBJ2-3, the V gene TRBV6-5, with 7 bases fitting TRBD2. This CDR3 is built from 15 residues. J lost 5 bases, V lost 9 bases, and 14 bases had no gene match. From germline, CDR1 is MNHEY and CDR2 SVGAGI. The DNA of the CDR3 is TGTGCCAGTTCTAACGAGCGGGGAACGGGAGATACGCAGTATTTT. The encoded protein is CASSNERGTGDTQYF.

J is TRBJ2-7 and V is TRBV13; 13 bases map to TRBD2. Germline lookup yields CDR1 PRHDT and CDR2 FYEKMQ (reference sequence). This CDR3 spans 14 amino acids. The V and J ends lost 5 bases and 5 bases, in that order; junction bases with no gene match: 3. Here the CDR3 DNA reads TGTGCCAGCAGCCGGGGACTAGCGGGGAACGAGCAGTACGTC. Amino acid sequence: CASSRGLAGNEQYV.

The rearrangement links TRBV4-3 to TRBJ2-1, with a weak D call TRBD2 (7 bases). Trimming removed 2 bases from V and 3 bases from J, with 20 bases in between. CDR3 length equals 18 residues. Germline CDR1 LGHNA, CDR2 YSLEER. The CDR3 spells CASSQSLGGLAVYNEQFF. The CDR3 bases are TGCGCCAGCAGCCAATCCCTAGGGGGGCTAGCGGTCTACAATGAGCAGTTCTTC.

The V and J genes are TRBV7-3 and TRBJ1-1, with D possibly matching TRBD1 (5 bases). This CDR3 region has 16 residues. Trimming shortened V by 2 bases and J by 4 bases, and 17 bases separated the two germline ends. The germline V gene encodes CDR1 SGHTA and CDR2 FQGTGA. Here the CDR3 reads CASSLGPGSPSTEAFF. The CDR3 coding sequence is TGTGCCAGCAGCTTAGGGCCAGGGAGCCCTAGCACTGAAGCTTTCTTT.

The genes are TRBV7-8 and TRBJ1-5, with D possibly TRBD1 on 6 matching bases. The CDR3 extends over 14 amino acids. Germline V gene lookup returns CDR1 SGHVS and CDR2 FQNEAQ. The V end was cut by 0 bases, the J end by 4 bases, with 7 bases between. The DNA of the CDR3 is TGTGCCAGCAGCTTAGCTAGGGGGAATCAGCCCCAGCATTTT. Protein sequence: CASSLARGNQPQHF.

The chain combines TRBV9 with TRBJ1-4; TRBD1 agrees at 10 bases. CDR1 is SGDLS and CDR2 is YYNGEE in the germline V gene. With 4 bases clipped from V and 5 bases from J, the junction kept 5 bases outside the gene matches. This CDR3 contains 15 residues. The CDR3 DNA sequence: TGTGCCAGCAGCCCCCGGGACAGGGGAAATGAAAAACTGTTTTTT. Translated: CASSPRDRGNEKLFF.

This clone occurred once. J is TRBJ1-5 and V is TRBV23-1; 7 nucleotides agree with TRBD1. TRBV23-1 is annotated as an ORF whose role is uncertain. With V trimmed by 6 bases and J by 5 bases, 7 bases remained unmatched. The CDR3 sequence is 14 residues long. The CDR3 DNA is TGCGCCAGCAGCCAACAGGGGTCGGATCAGCCCCAGCATTTT. Amino acids: CASSQQGSDQPQHF.

This clone was seen just once. The chain combines TRBV19 with TRBJ2-4; D possibly corresponds to TRBD2 (6 bases). Trimming removed 3 bases from V and 8 bases from J, with 20 bases in between. CDR3 length: 16 amino acids. Germline V gene data show CDR1 as LNHDA and CDR2 as SQIVND (reference sequence). The CDR3 DNA sequence: TGTGCCAGTAGTATCGTGGGGGGACTCGTCGGGGACATTCAGTACTTC. Translated: CASSIVGGLVGDIQYF.

The chain combines TRBV6-6 with TRBJ2-1, with D uncertain. Between the trimmed V and J ends, which lost 2 bases and 6 bases, there was a span of 2 bases. The CDR3 sequence is 11 residues long. The germline gives CDR1 MNHNY, CDR2 SVGAGI (reference sequence). The CDR3 DNA follows: TGTGCCAGCAGTTACAGCAATGAGCAGTTCTTC. Protein product: CASSYSNEQFF.

The CDR3 reads CASSTRGSVADTDTQYF. In DNA, the CDR3 is TGTGCCAGCAGCACCCGGGGGTCAGTAGCGGACACAGATACGCAGTATTTT. V is TRBV13 and J is TRBJ2-3, with a weak D call TRBD2 (6 bases). V was shortened by 5 bases and J by 2 bases, with 20 bases between the two germline ends. CDR3 size: 17 residues. Germline V gene data show CDR1 as PRHDT and CDR2 as FYEKMQ (reference sequence).

This CDR3 reads CASSSANYGNTIYF. In DNA, the CDR3 is TGTGCCAGCAGCTCGGCCAACTATGGAAACACCATATATTTT. The rearrangement links TRBV13 to TRBJ1-3; D is undetermined. Trimming took off 4 bases at V and 3 bases at J, with 10 bases between the two ends. The CDR3 extends over 14 amino acids. The germline CDR1 and CDR2 sequences are PRHDT and FYEKMQ (reference sequence). Filled out from reference TRBV13 and TRBJ1-3, the complete variable domain reads AAGVIQSPRHLIKEKRETATLKCYPIPRHDTVYWYQQGPGQDPQFLISFYEKMQSDKGSIPDRFSAQQFSDYHSELNMSSLELGDSALYFCASSSANYGNTIYFGEGSWLTVV.

The chain employs TRBV7-3 and TRBJ2-3, with 10 bases matching TRBD1. The CDR3 has 15 residues. V was pared by 4 bases and J by 2 bases, with 3 bases of the junction left unmatched. Germline CDR1 and CDR2: SGHTA and FQGTGA. DNA of the CDR3: TGTGCCAGCAGCTCCGGACAGGGGGTCACAGATACGCAGTATTTT. Protein: CASSSGQGVTDTQYF.

The chain links TRBV28 to TRBJ2-3; TRBD1 matches at 8 bases. J lost 11 bases, V lost 3 bases, and 7 bases had no gene match. The V gene's germline CDR1 is MDHEN and CDR2 SYDVKM. CDR3 length equals 13 residues. The CDR3 protein is CASSFGTGTMQYF. CDR3 sequence (DNA): TGTGCCAGCAGTTTCGGGACAGGTACGATGCAGTATTTT.

This clone was seen a single time. The J gene is TRBJ1-1, the V gene TRBV19, with D perhaps TRBD1 (5 bases). Germline V gene sequence: CDR1 LNHDA, CDR2 SQIVND (reference sequence). This CDR3 contains 14 residues. Trimming pared 3 bases from V and 5 bases from J, leaving 13 bases between. The CDR3 nucleotides read TGTGCCAGTAGTATGGGCCCGGGGGGGACTGAAGCTTTCTTT. Protein product: CASSMGPGGTEAFF.

The genes are TRBV19 and TRBJ1-2, with 10 bases fitting TRBD1. The CDR3 is 17 residues long. Germline values: CDR1 LNHDA, CDR2 SQIVND (reference sequence). V lost 2 bases to trimming and J lost 6 bases; unmatched junction nucleotides: 12. The DNA of the CDR3 is TGTGCCAGTAGTATAACGGTGACAGGGGGCTTGGTGGATGGCTACACCTTC. Translation gives CASSITVTGGLVDGYTF.

This chain links TRBV7-3 with TRBJ2-5, with 15 positions matching TRBD2. The CDR3 runs 17 residues. Trimming took 2 bases from V and 3 from J; bases not matched to a gene: 4. Germline CDR1 reads SGHTA; CDR2 reads FQGTGA. The CDR3 sequence is CASSLGTSGGRKETQYF. The CDR3 region has the DNA TGTGCCAGCAGCTTAGGGACTAGCGGGGGGCGGAAAGAGACCCAGTACTTC.

The J gene is TRBJ2-1, the V gene TRBV4-3; 7 bases are shared with TRBD2. Germline trimming cut 0 bases from V and 4 bases from J; bases unmatched to any gene: 3. This CDR3 comprises 15 residues. Germline CDR1 reads LGHNA; CDR2 reads YSLEER. The CDR3 DNA sequence: TGCGCCAGCAGCCAAGATGGGCGGGAGTACAATGAGCAGTTCTTC. It translates to CASSQDGREYNEQFF.

This chain uses TRBV5-1 with TRBJ2-2, with 9 bases that match TRBD2. Germline CDR1 reads SGHRS; CDR2 reads YFSETQ. Trimming took 3 bases from V and 5 from J; bases not matched to a gene: 14. The CDR3 extends over 18 amino acids. Written as DNA, the CDR3 is TGCGCCAGCAGCTCAACCCAGGGACTAGCCCTGAGGACCGGGGAGCTGTTTTTT. Amino acids: CASSSTQGLALRTGELFF.